These T cell receptor beta chains were read from a single sample in a study of early T cells in non-severe SARS-CoV-2 infection. From the 5' RACE reads, TCRdb called clonotypes with MiXCR, one entry per CDR3 protein. The sample carries about 60,000 distinct CDR3 sequences, around 9% recorded once. Input material: whole blood. The receptor set was obtained from an adult who was a healthcare worker with PCR-confirmed SARS-CoV-2 infection or an uninfected control (not recorded which). Both conserved end residues are part of each CDR3. A D gene is named only where the DNA matches it firmly. Clone size, where shown, is once, few, many, or a class for clones that have expanded.

TRBV20-1	11	TRBJ1-4	.	many	CSARPVEKLFF	TGCAGTGCTAGACCCGTTGAAAAACTGTTTTTT
TRBV11-2	16	TRBJ2-1	.	few	CASSFPPLRESTEQFF	TGTGCCAGCAGCTTCCCCCCCCTCCGGGAATCCACTGAGCAGTTCTTC
TRBV19	18	TRBJ2-7	TRBD2	few	CASSIPGVASGVHYEQYF	TGTGCCAGTAGTATCCCGGGAGTAGCTAGCGGAGTCCACTACGAGCAGTACTTC
TRBV6-5	15	TRBJ2-3	TRBD2	many	CASSSMTSGTDTQYF	TGTGCCAGCAGTTCCATGACTAGCGGCACAGATACGCAGTATTTT
TRBV5-1	14	TRBJ2-3	.	few	CASSLAQETDTQYF	TGCGCCAGCAGCTTGGCGCAGGAAACAGATACGCAGTATTTT
TRBV10-3	12	TRBJ2-3	.	many	CAIGGATDTQYF	TGTGCCATCGGCGGTGCCACAGATACGCAGTATTTT
TRBV3-1	21	TRBJ1-2	.	few	CASSPRSPGHRQTISNYGYTF	TGTGCCAGCAGCCCCAGAAGCCCGGGACACCGACAAACCATTTCTAACTATGGCTACACCTTC
TRBV4-2	16	TRBJ1-2	.	many	CASSQDPGSSNYGYTF	TGTGCCAGCAGCCAAGATCCGGGGTCGTCTAACTATGGCTACACCTTC
TRBV6-1	13	TRBJ1-5	.	.	CASRRTDNQPQHF	TGTGCCAGCAGGCGGACGGACAATCAGCCCCAGCATTTT
TRBV11-1	16	TRBJ2-1	TRBD2	few	CASSLAPSGGYNEQFF	TGTGCCAGCAGCTTAGCGCCTAGCGGGGGTTACAATGAGCAGTTCTTC
TRBV9	16	TRBJ2-3	TRBD2	many	CASSVDQAGGADTQYF	TGTGCCAGCAGCGTAGATCAAGCGGGAGGTGCAGATACGCAGTATTTT
TRBV12-3/TRBV12-4	13	TRBJ1-1	.	few	CASSPRPNTEAFF	TGTGCCAGCAGTCCGAGGCCGAACACTGAAGCTTTCTTT
TRBV29-1	15	TRBJ2-3	.	many	CSVEPSGGGADTQYF	TGCAGCGTTGAACCCAGCGGTGGGGGAGCAGATACGCAGTATTTT
TRBV7-2	14	TRBJ2-7	TRBD2	many	CASSLGGTNYEQYF	TGTGCCAGCAGCTTAGGTGGGACTAACTACGAGCAGTACTTC
TRBV9	16	TRBJ2-1	.	many	CASSVESGAVYNEQFF	TGTGCCAGCAGCGTAGAATCGGGAGCGGTCTACAATGAGCAGTTCTTC
TRBV7-2	14	TRBJ1-1	TRBD1	many	CASSVDRVSTEAFF	TGTGCCAGCAGCGTTGACAGGGTCAGCACTGAAGCTTTCTTT
TRBV6-1	15	TRBJ2-7	.	many	CASSEVGTWGDEQYF	TGTGCCAGCAGTGAAGTTGGTACATGGGGGGACGAGCAGTACTTC
TRBV20-1	17	TRBJ2-1	TRBD2	many	CSARDSAGTRHYNEQFF	TGCAGTGCTAGAGATTCCGCCGGGACTAGGCATTACAATGAGCAGTTCTTC
TRBV18	13	TRBJ1-1	.	many	CASSPSGNTEAFF	TGTGCCAGCTCGCCCAGTGGGAACACTGAAGCTTTCTTT
TRBV4-3	17	TRBJ2-4	.	many	CASSQDPGQPAKNIQYF	TGCGCCAGCAGCCAAGATCCCGGACAGCCAGCCAAAAACATTCAGTACTTC
TRBV18	15	TRBJ2-7	.	.	CASSPPRPVSYEQYF	TGTGCCAGCTCCCCCCCCCGACCCGTTTCCTACGAGCAGTACTTC
TRBV20-1	15	TRBJ2-7	TRBD1	.	CSAIDRAQDFYEQYF	TGCAGTGCTATCGACAGGGCACAAGATTTCTACGAGCAGTACTTC
TRBV7-9	14	TRBJ2-7	TRBD1	.	CASSLTGITYEQYF	TGTGCCAGCAGCTTGACAGGGATTACCTACGAGCAGTACTTC
TRBV7-8	14	TRBJ1-6	.	many	CASSFPGTHSPLHF	TGTGCCAGCAGCTTCCCCGGGACCCACTCACCCCTCCACTTT
TRBV20-1	13	TRBJ1-1	.	many	CSARRQRNTEAFF	TGCAGTGCTAGACGGCAGAGGAACACTGAAGCTTTCTTT
TRBV6-5	14	TRBJ2-1	.	.	CASREPGTSDEQFF	TGTGCCAGCAGGGAACCCGGGACCTCGGATGAGCAGTTCTTC